The source of this TCR beta chain is a study of regulatory T cells in long-lasting Graves disease. Relying on iRepertoire HTBI primers and Arm-PCR of CDR3 regions, the team built TCR beta libraries. MiXCR, applied by TCRdb to the multiplex PCR reads, yields one record per CDR3 protein. The table includes roughly 350,000 distinct CDR3 sequences, roughly 17% detected once. Documented time point: newly diagnosed GD, antithyroid drugs for less than 3 months. Making the TCR library involved RNA that had been extracted from PBMCs. This clonotype was observed at least ten times. Germline CDR1 is SGHRS and CDR2 is YFSETQ. The ends were cut back, 4 bases at V and 4 bases at J, with 12 bases in the middle. The CDR3 covers 13 residues. The same data also went into a second study, on T cells in Graves' hyperthyroidism and ophthalmopathy.

V usage is TRBV5-1 and J usage is TRBJ2-7; a weak D match, TRBD2 (6 bases). The input for sequencing was peripheral blood mononuclear cells (PBMCs), taken at new diagnosis, from a patient treated with antithyroid drugs. The TCR originated in a man between 40 and 49 years old with Graves disease. The CDR3 here is CASSPAEGYEQYF. CDR3 nucleotides: TGCGCCAGCAGCCCCGCGGAGGGTTACGAGCAGTACTTC. Looking up the rest from reference TRBV5-1 and TRBJ2-7 gives the full variable domain: KAGVTQTPRYLIKTRGQQVTLSCSPISGHRSVSWYQQTPGQGLQFLFEYFSETQRNKGNFPGRFSGRQFSNSRSEMNVSTLELGDSALYLCASSPAEGYEQYFGPGTRLTVT.